One and the same sample provided the 21 T cell receptor beta chains below, sequenced in a study of T cell responses to AZD1222 COVID-19 vaccine. TCRdb keeps only in-frame clones here, not all; method: immunoSEQ multiplex PCR. The data hold about 150,000 clones, with more than 85% observed a single time. The specimen comprised peripheral blood, sampled 28 days after the second AZD1222 dose. Receptors were obtained from an adult who received the AZD1222 COVID-19 vaccine.

The chain combines TRBV7-2 with TRBJ2-2, with a possible D match to TRBD2 (5 bases). CDR1 and CDR2 (germline): SGHTA, FQGNSA. V shed 2 bases and J shed 7 bases, with 8 bases lying between them. The CDR3 runs to 13 residues. CDR3 coding DNA: TGTGCCAGCAGCTTACCGGGGAACGGGGAGCTGTTTTTT. Translation gives CASSLPGNGELFF.

The rearrangement uses TRBV5-5 and TRBJ2-1; 12 positions agree with TRBD2. CDR1 and CDR2 (germline): SGHKS, YYEKEE (reference sequence). CDR3 length equals 14 residues. Trimming cost V 4 bases and J 7 bases; bases outside gene matches: 3. DNA for the CDR3: TGTGCCAGCAGCCCTAGCGGGGGGGCAAATGAGCAGTTCTTC. It specifies CASSPSGGANEQFF.

The chain is built from TRBV2 and TRBJ1-6; tentatively, D is TRBD1 (5 bases). Looked up from germline, CDR1 is SNHLY and CDR2 is FYNNEI. V shed 6 bases and J shed 7 bases, with 16 bases lying between them. The CDR3 runs 15 residues. This CDR3 reads CASSDDARANSPLHF. The CDR3 DNA follows: TGTGCCAGCAGCGACGACGCCAGGGCCAATTCACCCCTCCACTTT.

This chain links TRBV19 with TRBJ1-1, with a weak D call TRBD1 (6 bases). Germline loops: CDR1 LNHDA, CDR2 SQIVND (reference sequence). There are 12 residues in the CDR3. The CDR3 loop is CAVRSKGAEAFF. CDR3 bases: TGTGCTGTAAGGTCCAAGGGGGCTGAAGCTTTCTTT.

In DNA, the CDR3 is TGCGCCAGCAGCCCAAGACAGGGGTCAGAGACCCAGTACTTC. The encoded protein is CASSPRQGSETQYF. This chain joins TRBV5-1 and TRBJ2-5, with TRBD1 matching 8 bases. The germline V gene has CDR1 SGHRS and CDR2 YFSETQ. The CDR3 has 14 amino acids. V shed 4 bases and J 4 bases; nucleotides not matched to a gene: 6.

V usage is TRBV18 and J usage is TRBJ1-1; D gene unclear. CDR1 KGHSH and CDR2 LQKENI come from the germline V gene. The CDR3 length is 12 residues. V lost 6 bases, J lost 8 bases, and 13 bases lay in between. CDR3: CASSWEGGEAFF. The CDR3 bases are TGTGCCAGCTCTTGGGAGGGAGGAGAAGCTTTCTTT. The variable domain in full, with the rest retrieved from reference TRBV18 and TRBJ1-1, is NAGVMQNPRHLVRRRGQEARLRCSPMKGHSHVYWYRQLPEEGLKFMVYLQKENIIDESGMPKERFSAEFPKEGPSILRIQQVVRGDSAAYFCASSWEGGEAFFGQGTRLTVV.

The chain recombines TRBV5-1 with TRBJ2-2, with 9 bases matching TRBD2. Trimming at V came to 0 bases and at J to 5 bases, leaving 5 bases not matched to a gene. Germline V gene sequence: CDR1 SGHRS, CDR2 YFSETQ. The CDR3 runs to 16 residues. The CDR3 region is CASSLARLAGTGELFF. The CDR3 coding sequence is TGCGCCAGCAGCTTGGCTCGGCTAGCGGGGACCGGGGAGCTGTTTTTT.

This chain joins TRBV29-1 and TRBJ2-7, with D tentatively TRBD1 (5 bases). Trimming left V 2 bases short and J 0 bases short, with 14 bases between. From germline, CDR1 is SQVTM and CDR2 ANQGSEA. CDR3 length: 15 residues. CDR3 nucleotides: TGCAGCGTTGAAACCCCAGGGCTGAGCTCCTACGAGCAGTACTTC. Its translation is CSVETPGLSSYEQYF.

V gene TRBV14 combines with J gene TRBJ1-1, with D uncertain. Germline V CDR1 and CDR2: SGHDN, FVKESK. This CDR3 spans 15 amino acids. Trimming pared 1 base from V and 6 bases from J, leaving 15 bases between. CDR3 bases: TGTGCCAGCAGCCAAGTTAAGACACCCGCGGCTGAAGCTTTCTTT. This sequence encodes CASSQVKTPAAEAFF.

The V gene is TRBV2, the J gene TRBJ1-1; possible D gene TRBD1, 6 bases. This CDR3 region has 13 residues. The germline CDR1 and CDR2 sequences are SNHLY and FYNNEI. V was shortened by 6 bases and J by 1 base, with 9 bases between the two germline ends. CDR3 sequence: CASSQGGNTEAFF. The CDR3 nucleotides are TGTGCCAGCAGCCAAGGGGGGAACACTGAAGCTTTCTTT.

This clone has just one count. The genes are TRBV18 and TRBJ2-1, with unresolved D. Trimming removed 4 bases from V and 5 bases from J, with 9 bases in between. Germline V gives CDR1 KGHSH, CDR2 LQKENI. The CDR3 has 13 amino acids. The CDR3 loop reads CASSRELNNEQFF. The CDR3 nucleotides are TGTGCCAGCTCACGGGAATTGAACAATGAGCAGTTCTTC. The full variable domain, rest sourced from reference TRBV18 and TRBJ2-1, is NAGVMQNPRHLVRRRGQEARLRCSPMKGHSHVYWYRQLPEEGLKFMVYLQKENIIDESGMPKERFSAEFPKEGPSILRIQQVVRGDSAAYFCASSRELNNEQFFGPGTRLTVL.

This chain uses TRBV10-3 with TRBJ2-3; 11 bases align to TRBD2. The CDR3 loop spans 15 amino acids. The junction had 2 bases not matched to a gene; V was cut back by 6 bases and J by 0 bases. CDR1 is ENHRY, CDR2 SYGVKD, per germline. As DNA, the CDR3 is TGTGCCATCAGCTCTAGCGGGGGGAGCACAGATACGCAGTATTTT. This sequence encodes CAISSSGGSTDTQYF.

The V gene is TRBV5-1, the J gene TRBJ2-2; D possibly corresponds to TRBD2 (6 bases). V was trimmed by 5 bases and J by 4 bases, leaving 12 bases between them. The germline V gene has CDR1 SGHRS and CDR2 YFSETQ. The CDR3 runs to 14 residues. In DNA form, the CDR3 reads TGCGCCAGCAGGGAGGGGATCCCCACCGGGGAGCTGTTTTTT. Protein sequence: CASREGIPTGELFF.

This chain connects TRBV28 to TRBJ2-2; 8 bases are a match to TRBD1. CDR3 size: 13 residues. Germline V gives CDR1 MDHEN, CDR2 SYDVKM. V dropped 5 bases and J dropped 6; count of bases not matched to a gene: 2. The CDR3 region is CASSVTGAGELFF. The CDR3 region has the DNA TGTGCCAGCAGTGTGACAGGGGCCGGGGAGCTGTTTTTT.

The chain recombines TRBV27 with TRBJ2-7; 8 nucleotides agree with TRBD1. The CDR3 spans 14 residues. The V gene end was trimmed by 6 bases and the J gene end by 9 bases; junction bases not matched to a gene: 13. Germline V CDR1 and CDR2: MNHEY, SMNVEV (reference sequence). The CDR3, as DNA: TGTGCCAGCAGGGTGGCAGGGGGCTACGGCCGGCAGTACTTC. As protein: CASRVAGGYGRQYF.

This clone was seen only once. This sequence joins TRBV7-9 and TRBJ1-3; D ambiguous. Trimming took 4 bases from V and 8 from J, leaving 9 bases between them. The CDR3 has 12 amino acids. Germline CDR1 and CDR2: SEHNR and FQNEAQ (reference sequence). The chain's CDR3 is CASSYGRDTIYF. The CDR3 DNA reads as TGTGCCAGCAGCTATGGGAGAGACACCATATATTTT.

The table lists this clone with a few counts. V gene TRBV19 combines with J gene TRBJ1-1; no reliable D call. The CDR3 runs 16 residues. V shed 6 bases and J shed 1 base, with 18 bases lying between them. The germline V gene encodes CDR1 LNHDA and CDR2 SQIVND (reference sequence). CDR3 loop: CASRPKSNSANTEAFF. DNA for the CDR3: TGTGCCAGTAGGCCTAAGTCTAACTCGGCGAACACTGAAGCTTTCTTT.

V is TRBV7-2 and J is TRBJ2-3; D is ambiguous. V was cut by 1 base and J by 4 bases, with 9 bases left in between. This CDR3 is built from 14 residues. Germline values: CDR1 SGHTA, CDR2 FQGNSA. The CDR3: CASSLVLPPDTQYF. The CDR3 coding sequence is TGTGCCAGCAGCTTAGTCCTCCCACCAGATACGCAGTATTTT.

The V call is TRBV9, the J call TRBJ2-1, with D hard to call. V gave up 2 bases and J gave up 9 bases, with 9 bases separating them. From germline, CDR1 is SGDLS and CDR2 YYNGEE. The CDR3 has 12 residues. CDR3 DNA sequence: TGTGCCAGCAGCGTGTTCTTGGGTGAGCAGTTCTTC. As protein: CASSVFLGEQFF.

The genes are TRBV19 and TRBJ2-7; 8 nucleotides align to TRBD1. V was clipped by 5 bases and J by 5 bases; unmatched bases: 5. The CDR3 extends over 13 amino acids. Germline-derived CDR1 and CDR2 are LNHDA and SQIVND (reference sequence). The CDR3 coding sequence is TGTGCCAGTAGTCCGGGACAGGAAGACGAGCAGTACTTC. Translated, it gives CASSPGQEDEQYF. The full variable domain, rest sourced from reference TRBV19 and TRBJ2-7, is DGGITQSPKYLFRKEGQNVTLSCEQNLNHDAMYWYRQDPGQGLRLIYYSQIVNDFQKGDIAEGYSVSREKKESFPLTVTSAQKNPTAFYLCASSPGQEDEQYFGPGTRLTVT.

The chain employs TRBV7-6 and TRBJ1-4; D remains ambiguous. Germline lookup yields CDR1 SGHVS and CDR2 FNYEAQ. V was cut by 3 bases and J by 3 bases, with 14 bases left in between. CDR3 length: 16 amino acids. The CDR3 sequence is CASSLRRSRPNEKLFF. The CDR3 coding sequence is TGTGCCAGCAGCTTGAGAAGGTCGCGGCCTAATGAAAAACTGTTTTTT.